This entry lists 20 T cell receptor beta chains sequenced from one sample in a study of chemoradiotherapy in HPV16-positive cancers. Data came from immunoSEQ multiplex PCR; TCRdb stores just in-frame clones and leaves some out. This table holds about 33,000 clones, about 88% found once. Sequencing was performed on blood, taken from a patient who underwent chemoradiotherapy. The source is a human donor with HPV-associated anogenital cancer.

This chain joins TRBV7-2 and TRBJ1-2, with D uncertain. Trimming took 5 bases from V and 8 from J, leaving 15 bases between them. Germline loops: CDR1 SGHTA, CDR2 FQGNSA. The CDR3 loop spans 13 amino acids. In DNA form, the CDR3 reads TGTGCCAGCAGCCGGAGAGGGTCTGGCGGCTACACCTTC. Residues: CASSRRGSGGYTF.

The J gene is TRBJ2-3, the V gene TRBV5-6; D gene unclear. CDR3 size: 15 residues. V was shortened by 0 bases and J by 5 bases, with 13 bases between the two germline ends. The germline V gene has CDR1 SGHDT and CDR2 YYEEEE. CDR3 in amino acids: CASSLVGFVGDTQYF. CDR3 bases: TGTGCCAGCAGCTTGGTTGGCTTCGTTGGAGATACGCAGTATTTT.

This clone was counted between two and nine times. The chain joins TRBV27 to TRBJ2-7, with TRBD1 as a possible D gene (5 bases). Per germline, CDR1 MNHEY and CDR2 SMNVEV (reference sequence). The V and J ends lost 5 bases and 4 bases respectively, with 12 bases between them. The CDR3 has 13 amino acids. The CDR3 sequence is CASSPRQPYEQYF. The CDR3 DNA sequence: TGTGCCAGCAGTCCCCGACAGCCATACGAGCAGTACTTC.

The chain joins TRBV5-1 to TRBJ2-3; TRBD2 is a possible D gene (5 bases). The CDR3 contains 17 residues. Germline-derived CDR1 and CDR2 are SGHRS and YFSETQ. The V gene lost 1 base and the J gene lost 1 base, with 16 bases spanning the gap. Here the CDR3 reads CASSLSRDQGRTDTQYF. The CDR3 bases are TGCGCCAGCAGCTTGTCCCGGGATCAAGGACGCACAGATACGCAGTATTTT.

The CDR3 sequence: CASSLDQGQGFGLSSPLHF. CDR3 coding DNA: TGTGCCAGCAGCTTAGATCAGGGCCAGGGCTTTGGACTTAGTTCACCCCTCCACTTT. The rearrangement links TRBV11-2 to TRBJ1-6; tentative D call: TRBD1 (5 bases). The CDR3 consists of 19 residues. Germline V gene lookup returns CDR1 SGHAT and CDR2 FQNNGV. Trimming left V 0 bases short and J 9 bases short, with 24 bases between.

The rearrangement uses TRBV5-1 and TRBJ1-4; 8 bases fit TRBD1. CDR3 length equals 14 residues. Germline CDR1 is SGHRS and CDR2 is YFSETQ. Unmatched junction bases numbered 5, after V lost 2 bases and J lost 8 bases. The CDR3 sequence is CASSFGQGREKLFF. CDR3 in DNA: TGCGCCAGCAGCTTCGGACAGGGTAGGGAAAAACTGTTTTTT.

In nucleotides, the CDR3 is TGTGCCAGCAGCACACAGGGGGACACTGAAGCTTTCTTT. Amino acids: CASSTQGDTEAFF. The chain couples TRBV9 to TRBJ1-1; 8 bases agree with TRBD1. V lost 4 bases, J lost 3 bases, and 2 bases stayed unmatched. There are 13 residues in the CDR3. CDR1 SGDLS and CDR2 YYNGEE come from the germline V gene.

This chain uses TRBV11-2 with TRBJ2-7, with D perhaps being TRBD1 or TRBD2 (5 bases each). V shed 10 bases and J shed 7 bases, with 14 bases lying between them. Germline V gene lookup returns CDR1 SGHAT and CDR2 FQNNGV. This CDR3 has 11 residues. The CDR3 DNA reads as TGTGCCACAGGGACCGCTCAGGAGCAGTACTTC. Translating it yields CATGTAQEQYF.

The chain combines TRBV7-2 with TRBJ2-5; D might be TRBD1 or TRBD2, each matching 5 bases. CDR1 and CDR2 from the germline V gene are SGHTA and FQGNSA. V was trimmed by 5 bases and J by 5 bases, leaving 15 bases between them. The CDR3 has 14 residues. CDR3 bases: TGTGCCAGCAGCCGGGTCCGGGACCCGGAGACCCAGTACTTC. This encodes CASSRVRDPETQYF.

This clone was seen once. The CDR3 protein is CASRAAITSADTQYF. The CDR3 DNA reads TGCGCCAGCAGGGCGGCAATAACTTCGGCAGATACGCAGTATTTT. V usage is TRBV4-3 and J usage is TRBJ2-3; D uncertain. This CDR3 spans 15 amino acids. Trimming removed 6 bases from V and 4 bases from J, with 17 bases in between. The germline V gene encodes CDR1 LGHNA and CDR2 YSLEER.

V and J are TRBV7-2 and TRBJ2-3; 12 bases are a match to TRBD2. The CDR3 consists of 17 residues. Germline assignment: CDR1 SGHTA and CDR2 FQGNSA. Germline trimming cut 1 base from V and 12 bases from J; bases unmatched to any gene: 14. The CDR3 DNA is TGTGCCAGCAGCTTAGAGTCGTCTAGCGGGGGGGCTTCTGGTCAGTATTTT. Encoded protein: CASSLESSSGGASGQYF.

J is TRBJ1-1 and V is TRBV27, with a possible D match to TRBD1 (5 bases). CDR1 and CDR2 from the germline V gene are MNHEY and SMNVEV (reference sequence). CDR3 length: 13 amino acids. The germline V and J ends were trimmed by 5 bases and 1 base, with 8 bases remaining between them. The CDR3 sequence is CASSQGTNTEAFF. For the CDR3, the DNA is TGTGCCAGCAGTCAAGGGACGAACACTGAAGCTTTCTTT.

V gene TRBV7-2 combines with J gene TRBJ2-7; no reliable D call. This CDR3 is built from 12 residues. CDR1 SGHTA and CDR2 FQGNSA come from the germline V gene. The germline V and J ends were trimmed by 1 base and 1 base, with 2 bases remaining between them. DNA for the CDR3: TGTGCCAGCAGCTTAGGGTCCTACGAGCAGTACTTC. Its protein is CASSLGSYEQYF.

This chain connects TRBV20-1 to TRBJ1-2, with a possible D match to TRBD1 (6 bases). V lost 6 bases and J lost 7, with 12 bases in between. This CDR3 has 11 residues. Germline V gives CDR1 DFQATT, CDR2 SNEGSKA (reference sequence). The CDR3: CSAPVGAGYTF. The CDR3 DNA reads TGCAGTGCCCCGGTGGGGGCTGGCTACACCTTC.

The V and J genes are TRBV27 and TRBJ1-6, with a possible D match to TRBD1 (5 bases). Germline lookup yields CDR1 MNHEY and CDR2 SMNVEV (reference sequence). The CDR3 consists of 12 residues. Trimming cost V 8 bases and J 10 bases, with 12 bases left between them. The CDR3 region has the DNA TGTGCCAGCTCCATTTGGGGGTCACCCCTCCACTTT. This codes for CASSIWGSPLHF.

V usage is TRBV10-1 and J usage is TRBJ1-2, with a weak D call TRBD1 (5 bases). With 3 bases removed from V and 2 bases from J, the gap between germline ends came to 7 bases. In germline, CDR1 is WNHNN, CDR2 SYGVQD (reference sequence). The CDR3 has 13 residues. CDR3 in amino acids: CASSDGGNYGYTF. CDR3 coding DNA: TGCGCCAGCAGTGACGGGGGAAACTATGGCTACACCTTC.

The J gene is TRBJ1-1, the V gene TRBV18; no reliable D call. The CDR3 runs to 12 residues. Germline CDR1 KGHSH, CDR2 LQKENI. The V and J ends lost 4 bases and 3 bases respectively, with 6 bases between them. CDR3 region: CASSLSDTEAFF. The CDR3 DNA reads TGTGCCAGCTCACTCTCGGACACTGAAGCTTTCTTT.

The V and J genes are TRBV13 and TRBJ2-1, with D possibly being TRBD2 (6 bases). The V end was cut by 5 bases, the J end by 2 bases, with 13 bases between. The CDR3 is made up of 15 amino acids. Germline CDR1 reads PRHDT; CDR2 reads FYEKMQ (reference sequence). CDR3 coding DNA: TGTGCCAGCAGCCACTCCGGGACTCCCTACAATGAGCAGTTCTTC. Its translation is CASSHSGTPYNEQFF.

The chain's CDR3 is CASSSQNQPQHF. CDR3 nucleotide sequence: TGTGCCAGCAGCTCACAGAATCAGCCCCAGCATTTT. The rearrangement uses TRBV7-6 and TRBJ1-5; D not resolved. Germline CDR1 and CDR2: SGHVS and FNYEAQ. Trimming cost V 4 bases and J 4 bases, with 5 bases left between them. The CDR3 runs 12 residues.

The chain joins TRBV7-9 to TRBJ1-5, with 7 positions matching TRBD1. The CDR3 runs to 14 residues. CDR1 is SEHNR and CDR2 is FQNEAQ in the germline V gene (reference sequence). The V segment lost 4 bases and the J segment 4 bases; nucleotides outside the gene matches: 4. CDR3 in amino acids: CASSSTTGNQPQHF. The CDR3 DNA is TGTGCCAGCAGCTCGACGACAGGGAATCAGCCCCAGCATTTT.